This T cell receptor (beta chain) emerged from a study of radiation and T cells in renal cell carcinoma. About this clone itself: Its specificity is not known.

The treatment is: treatment-naive control, cytoreductive nephrectomy. V shed 4 bases and J 6 bases; nucleotides not matched to a gene: 10. CDR1 MNHEY and CDR2 SVGAGI come from the germline V gene. CDR3 length: 16 residues. TCRdb's table, derived via immunoSEQ multiplex PCR, lists solely in-frame clones and lacks some. Of fewer than 9,000 clones listed, approximately 64% were seen once; the top ten hold around two fifths. The study, taken as a whole, reports: Irradiated tumors held more dominant CDR3 motifs than control tumors. Top 100 clonotypes averaged around 50% in irradiated versus roughly 43% in nephrectomy-only tumors.

This sample comprised tumor tissue, obtained from a patient whose treatment was nephrectomy without radiotherapy. This chain uses TRBV6-5 with TRBJ2-1; 9 bases match TRBD2. This clonotype was obtained from a woman in her 70s with renal cell carcinoma. The CDR3 DNA follows: TGTGCCAGCAGTTCCCTCCGCGGGGGGGCCCTCAATGAGCAGTTCTTC. Amino acid sequence: CASSSLRGGALNEQFF.